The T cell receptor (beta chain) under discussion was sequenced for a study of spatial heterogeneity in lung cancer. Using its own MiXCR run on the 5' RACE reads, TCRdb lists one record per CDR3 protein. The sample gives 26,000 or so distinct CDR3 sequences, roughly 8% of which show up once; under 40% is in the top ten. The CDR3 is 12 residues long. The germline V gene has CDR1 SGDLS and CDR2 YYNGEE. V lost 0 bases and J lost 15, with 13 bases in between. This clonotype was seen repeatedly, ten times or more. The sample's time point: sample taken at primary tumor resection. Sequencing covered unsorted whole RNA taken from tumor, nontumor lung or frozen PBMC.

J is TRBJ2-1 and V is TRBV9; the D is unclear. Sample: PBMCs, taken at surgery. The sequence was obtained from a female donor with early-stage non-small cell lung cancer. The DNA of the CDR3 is TGTGCCAGCAGCGTAGACCGGACCCCGACGTTCTTC. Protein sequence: CASSVDRTPTFF.